This TCR beta chain derives from a study of T cells in Graves' hyperthyroidism and ophthalmopathy. Study observations and caveats: Before onset, ophthalmopathy was predicted by the model a median around 6 months earlier.

This clonotype was seen many times. What it binds is unknown. TCR beta CDR3 region amplification was performed from RNA transcripts. Carried out on the TCR CDR3, a first-round RT-PCR used the HTBI primer set. Via MiXCR, TCRdb re-called the multiplex PCR reads, giving one row per CDR3 protein. This repertoire shows more than 300,000 distinct CDR3 sequences, about 15% found once; its top ten account for 34%. V was cut by 0 bases and J by 4 bases, with 4 bases left in between. Germline V gives CDR1 DFQATT, CDR2 SNEGSKA (reference sequence). The CDR3 loop spans 12 amino acids. Exclusion of a patient resulted from uncontrolled infection, other autoimmune disease, pregnancy or lactation. The blood specimen was taken at initial hyperthyroidism diagnosis, before any ophthalmopathy symptoms. Isolation of PBMCs was performed on around 9.3 ml fresh peripheral blood.

The source of this sequence is a woman aged 25 to 39 with Graves' hyperthyroidism that later progressed to Graves' ophthalmopathy. The sequenced sample was blood. V is TRBV20-1 and J is TRBJ2-1; unclear D gene. Here the CDR3 reads CSARDHYNEQFF. CDR3 sequence (DNA): TGCAGTGCTAGAGATCATTACAATGAGCAGTTCTTC.